The following is a T cell receptor (beta chain) sequence with its context. Its antigen is as yet unknown. This sample was included in a study of cytomegalovirus exposure and HLA in healthy donors. Study results and limitations: According to a later analysis, most TCR beta chains associated with CMV appeared HLA-restricted.

Both 60 Vbeta primers and 13 Jbeta primers went into the PCR. TCRdb's table, derived via immunoSEQ multiplex PCR, lists solely in-frame clones and lacks some. This table has fewer than 200,000 clones, approximately 82% appearing once. From germline, CDR1 is GTSNPN and CDR2 SVGIG (reference sequence). CDR3 size: 14 residues. The clonotype originates from a male donor in good health and CMV-seronegative. What was sequenced was PBMCs. V usage is TRBV30 and J usage is TRBJ2-5; 8 nucleotides align to TRBD1. With the DNA end fitting TRBJ2-7 better, the J assignment may be wrong. Here the CDR3 DNA reads TGTGCCTGGAGCGGGGGACAGGTGTCTAACGAGCAGTACTTC. It yields the protein CAWSGGQVSNEQYF.